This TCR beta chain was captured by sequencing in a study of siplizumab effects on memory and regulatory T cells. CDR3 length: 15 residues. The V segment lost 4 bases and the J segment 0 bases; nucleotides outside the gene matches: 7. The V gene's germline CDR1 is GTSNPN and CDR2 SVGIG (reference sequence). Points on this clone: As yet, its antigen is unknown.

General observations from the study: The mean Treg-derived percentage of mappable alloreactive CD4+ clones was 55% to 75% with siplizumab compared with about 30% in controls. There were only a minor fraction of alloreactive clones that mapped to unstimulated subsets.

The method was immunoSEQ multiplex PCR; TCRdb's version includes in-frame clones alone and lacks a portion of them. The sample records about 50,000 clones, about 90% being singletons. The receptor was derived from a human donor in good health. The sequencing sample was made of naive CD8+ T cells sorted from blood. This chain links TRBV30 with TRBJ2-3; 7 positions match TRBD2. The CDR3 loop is CAWTSLAASTDTQYF. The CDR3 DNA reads TGTGCCTGGACCTCTCTAGCGGCTAGCACAGATACGCAGTATTTT.